This TCR beta chain was captured in a study of OX40 agonist ivuxolimab in advanced cancers. In the study overall: The group had a mean age of roughly 65 years, ranged from about 23 to 85, and was 82.7% male. General study results and limits: Fewer expanded clones were found on average in CD4+ than in CD8+ T cells. In a subset of nonresponders, normalized T-cell clonal expansion was also low. Low clonal expansion, among the lowest seen, marked partial responders at 0.1-3.0 mg/kg.

CDR3 length: 14 residues. Germline CDR1 reads SGHNT; CDR2 reads YYREEE (reference sequence). With 5 bases removed from V and 5 bases from J, the gap between germline ends came to 16 bases. A word on this clone: What it binds is unknown.

The assay was immunoSEQ multiplex PCR, and TCRdb's table has in-frame clones only and misses some. In the table there are 57,000 or so clones, roughly nine tenths of which are singletons. The clonotype comes from an adult with an advanced solid tumor such as melanoma, head and neck, liver or kidney cancer. The chain links TRBV5-4 to TRBJ2-5; D is perhaps TRBD1 (6 bases). The sequences come from CD4+ or CD8+ T cells sorted from blood, collected in a trial of the OX40 agonist ivuxolimab. The CDR3 DNA sequence: TGTGCCAGCAGTTCCGGGACAAGCGGTGAGACCCAGTACTTC. Its protein product is CASSSGTSGETQYF. Complete variable domain (other parts from reference TRBV5-4 and TRBJ2-5): ETGVTQSPTHLIKTRGQQVTLRCSSQSGHNTVSWYQQALGQGPQFIFQYYREEENGRGNFPPRFSGLQFPNYSSELNVNALELDDSALYLCASSSGTSGETQYFGPGTRLLVL.